This T cell receptor (beta chain) was sequenced in a study of blood T cell repertoires in COVID-19. Germline CDR1 and CDR2: SNHLY and FYNNEI. The CDR3 is 15 amino acids. After removal of 7 bases from V and 3 bases from J, the junction contained 10 bases not matched to a gene. In the original analysis: Amplification with reference gene primers provided the estimates of nucleated cell counts. The protocol was immunoSEQ multiplex PCR, while the TCRdb copy is restricted to in-frame clones and leaves out a portion. V, J and clone size were drawn from that table, and D and trimming were deduced from the DNA. The sample consists of some 430,000 clones, 90% of them appearing once.

This chain connects TRBV2 to TRBJ2-7; 9 nucleotides line up with TRBD2. Sequenced: PBMCs or T cells enriched from blood (not recorded which). The clonotype originates from a young man who had recovered from COVID-19. CDR3 loop: CASKGREGLLYEQYF. The DNA for the CDR3 is TGTGCCAGCAAAGGGCGGGAGGGTCTACTCTACGAGCAGTACTTC.